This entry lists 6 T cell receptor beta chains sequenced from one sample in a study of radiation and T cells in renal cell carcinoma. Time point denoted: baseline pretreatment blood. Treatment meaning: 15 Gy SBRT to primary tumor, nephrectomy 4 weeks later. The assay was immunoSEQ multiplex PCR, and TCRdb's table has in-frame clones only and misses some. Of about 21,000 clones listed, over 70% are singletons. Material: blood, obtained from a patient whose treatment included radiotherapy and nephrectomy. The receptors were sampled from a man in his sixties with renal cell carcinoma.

The CDR3 sequence: CASSPRHATGASGNTEAFF. CDR3 coding DNA: TGTGCCAGCTCACCGCGGCACGCTACGGGGGCGTCGGGGAACACTGAAGCTTTCTTT. V and J are TRBV18 and TRBJ1-1; D possibly corresponds to TRBD1 (6 bases). Per the germline V gene, CDR1 is KGHSH and CDR2 is LQKENI. This CDR3 comprises 19 residues. Trimming shortened V by 3 bases and J by 1 base, and 24 bases separated the two germline ends.

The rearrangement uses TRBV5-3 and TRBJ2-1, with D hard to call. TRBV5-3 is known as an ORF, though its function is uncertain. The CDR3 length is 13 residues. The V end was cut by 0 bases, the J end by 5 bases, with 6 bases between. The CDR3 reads CARSLDSHNEQFF. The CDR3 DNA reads TGTGCCAGAAGCTTGGACTCTCACAATGAGCAGTTCTTC.

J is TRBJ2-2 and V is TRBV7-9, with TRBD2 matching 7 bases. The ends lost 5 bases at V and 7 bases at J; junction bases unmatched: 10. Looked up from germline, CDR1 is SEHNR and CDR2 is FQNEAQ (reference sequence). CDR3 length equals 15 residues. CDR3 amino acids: CASSPSKRDDGELFF. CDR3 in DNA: TGTGCCAGCAGCCCCTCCAAGCGGGACGACGGGGAGCTGTTTTTT.

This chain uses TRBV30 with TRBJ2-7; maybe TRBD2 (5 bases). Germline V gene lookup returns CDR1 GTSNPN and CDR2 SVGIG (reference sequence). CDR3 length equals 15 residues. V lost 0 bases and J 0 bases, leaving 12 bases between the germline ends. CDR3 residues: CAWSVVGGRSYEQYF. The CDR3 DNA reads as TGTGCCTGGAGTGTAGTCGGAGGACGCTCCTACGAGCAGTACTTC.

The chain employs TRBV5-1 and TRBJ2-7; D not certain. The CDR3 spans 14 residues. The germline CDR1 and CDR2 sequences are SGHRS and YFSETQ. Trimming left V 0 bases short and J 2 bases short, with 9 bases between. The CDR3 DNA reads TGCGCCAGCAGCTTGGCTGTAGCAACCTACGAGCAGTACTTC. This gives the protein CASSLAVATYEQYF.

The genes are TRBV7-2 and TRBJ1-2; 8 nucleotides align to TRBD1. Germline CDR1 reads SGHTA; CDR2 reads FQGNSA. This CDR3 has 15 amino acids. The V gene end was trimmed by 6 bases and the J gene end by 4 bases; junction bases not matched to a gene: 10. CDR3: CASSSGQGRSYGYTF. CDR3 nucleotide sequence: TGTGCCAGCAGTAGCGGACAGGGCCGCTCCTATGGCTACACCTTC.